This paragraph reports one TCR beta chain. What antigen it recognizes has not been identified. Qualities for individual bases were not recorded, and no much larger clone is one base off. The time point label corresponds to: baseline before first vaccination. Vaccinee samples came from UK trials COV001 and COV002, including a single-blind randomized controlled phase 2/3 trial of AZD1222 (ChAdOx1 nCoV-19) in healthy adults. For TCRbeta chain sequencing, PBMC samples from trial participants were taken at day 0 and at day 28 after the second dose. Measured from the cysteine to the phenylalanine, the CDR3 is 12 residues long. Only CDR3 DNA is held: 36 bases, read in frame from base 1. Trimming removed 5 bases from V and 3 bases from J, leaving 7 bases between the germline ends. CDR1 and CDR2, per the germline V gene (reference sequence), are LNHDA and SQIVND. The CDR3 regions of human TCRbeta chains were analyzed by immunosequencing. The study's processing was this. Repertoire TCRs were checked for matches against a reference library of SARS-CoV-2-specific TCRs that had been generated using the MIRA antigen-specificity platform. Breadth was defined as the fraction of unique TCRs that were SARS-CoV-2-associated. Depth was defined as the fraction of total T cells that were SARS-CoV-2-associated. Using the MIRA data, every spike-specific TCR was mapped to the spike region that the TCR reacted to and assigned to either a CD4 or a CD8 class. Log10-transformed breadth and depth values were compared by one-way ANOVA with Sidak's multiple comparisons tests. The clones in this table, taken by TCRdb from immuneACCESS, are in-frame only. Not every clone is retained; where verified, under half of the shortfall comes from an unresolved V gene, and the cause of the rest is unknown. V, J and clone size are taken as reported in that table, and D and trimming were inferred from the DNA itself. Counted in this sample were around 120,000 clones; 70% to 90% of them appeared once. Together, the top ten hold 4% to 5.5% of the sample.

The sample belongs to a study of T cell responses to AZD1222 COVID-19 vaccine (dated by TCRdb to the early 2020s). About the full investigation: Because spike-specific TCR depth and breadth did not differ between the two schedules, AZD1222 recipients who got a second dose at roughly 4 weeks were pooled with those who got a second dose at roughly 12 weeks. A total of approximately 250 trial participants underwent TCR sequencing, of whom around 210 had received two doses of AZD1222 and around 25 had received two doses of the MenACWY control vaccine. Enrollment into the trials was organized by age into subgroups of 18-55, 56-69 and 70-plus years, and those subgroups contained approximately 160, 26 and 62 TCR-sequenced participants, respectively.

Results and caveats for the whole study, not just this receptor: The vaccine-associated CD4 TCRs covered the entire spike protein, and the dominant responses fell in regions 160-218 and 743-854. After two AZD1222 doses, both the breadth and the depth of spike-specific TCRs were significantly higher than at day 0 and than in MenACWY recipients. Conclusions about previously exposed vaccinees are limited, since just 5 to 7 AZD1222 recipients were seropositive for SARS-CoV-2 at baseline. No day 14 peak-response samples were available, so repertoires were characterized only after the peak T cell response. The 56-69-year group was small, and its depth increase did not reach significance, likely because of low power. Most participants were white British and females outnumbered males, and the authors suggested that clonal diversity may have been underestimated. Reportedly, close to half of the unique spike-specific TCRs recognized epitopes lying outside the regions that are mutated in the B.1.351 and B.1.1.7 variants.

The rearranged chain carries TRBV19 and TRBJ1-1; no D gene call is confident. This receptor was obtained from an adult in good health. Sequencing was performed on peripheral blood, taken on day 0 of AZD1222 vaccination. The DNA sequence reads TGTGCCAGTAGTCAACAATACACTGAAGCTTTCTTT. It translates to CASSQQYTEAFF.